This T cell receptor beta chain was found in a study of blood T cell repertoires in COVID-19. Study summary: In each case, the material was cDNA or gDNA derived from T cells, B-cell-depleted T cells, or PBMCs.

The sample holds one count of this clone. Here immunoSEQ multiplex PCR was the method, and the copy in TCRdb shows in-frame clones only, minus some. The table includes fewer than 200,000 clones, roughly nine tenths detected once. V was trimmed by 4 bases and J by 3 bases, leaving 20 bases between them. Germline-derived CDR1 and CDR2 are SGHKS and YYEKEE (reference sequence). The CDR3 totals 17 residues. The V call is TRBV5-5, the J call TRBJ1-5; the D gene is possibly TRBD1 (5 bases). The source of this sequence is a man in his sixties with acute or convalescent COVID-19. Sequenced material: peripheral blood. CDR3 sequence: CASSPSSGGGSNQPQHF. The DNA of the CDR3 is TGTGCCAGCAGCCCCTCGTCCGGGGGGGGTTCCAATCAGCCCCAGCATTTT. Full variable domain (missing parts from reference TRBV5-5 and TRBJ1-5): DAGVTQSPTHLIKTRGQQVTLRCSPISGHKSVSWYQQVLGQGPQFIFQYYEKEERGRGNFPDRFSARQFPNYSSELNVNALLLGDSALYLCASSPSSGGGSNQPQHFGDGTRLSIL.